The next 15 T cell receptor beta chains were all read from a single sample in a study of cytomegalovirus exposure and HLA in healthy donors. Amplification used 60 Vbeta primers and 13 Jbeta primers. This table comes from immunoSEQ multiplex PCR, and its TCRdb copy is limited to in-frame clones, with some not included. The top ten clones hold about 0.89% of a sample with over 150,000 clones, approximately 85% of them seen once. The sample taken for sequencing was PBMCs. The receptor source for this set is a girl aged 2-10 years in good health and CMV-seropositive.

As DNA, the CDR3 is TGCAGCGCCCGACAGGGGGCCCATAACTATGGCTACACCTTC. The encoded protein is CSARQGAHNYGYTF. The chain couples TRBV29-1 to TRBJ1-2, with 10 bases matching TRBD1. The length of the CDR3 is 14 residues. V shed 7 bases, J shed 1 base, and the junction held 6 bases outside the gene matches. CDR1 is SQVTM, CDR2 ANQGSEA, per germline.

The chain's CDR3 is CASSEGRTKFIKNIQYF. The CDR3 DNA reads TGTGCCAGCAGTGAAGGGCGGACTAAATTCATCAAAAACATTCAGTACTTC. The chain uses TRBV2 and TRBJ2-4; the D gene is possibly TRBD2 (6 bases). The V gene's germline CDR1 is SNHLY and CDR2 FYNNEI. The CDR3 contains 17 residues. Trimming left V 1 base short and J 3 bases short, with 16 bases between. The entire variable domain, with the rest obtained from reference TRBV2 and TRBJ2-4, is as follows: EPEVTQTPSHQVTQMGQEVILRCVPISNHLYFYWYRQILGQKVEFLVSFYNNEISEKSEIFDDQFSVERPDGSNFTLKIRSTKLEDSAMYFCASSEGRTKFIKNIQYFGAGTRLSVL.

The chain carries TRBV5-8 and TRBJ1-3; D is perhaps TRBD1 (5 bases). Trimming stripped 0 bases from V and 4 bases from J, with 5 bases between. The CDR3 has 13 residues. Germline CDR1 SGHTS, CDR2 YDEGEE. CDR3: CASSLAGGNTIYF. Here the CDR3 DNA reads TGTGCCAGCAGCTTGGCAGGGGGAAACACCATATATTTT.

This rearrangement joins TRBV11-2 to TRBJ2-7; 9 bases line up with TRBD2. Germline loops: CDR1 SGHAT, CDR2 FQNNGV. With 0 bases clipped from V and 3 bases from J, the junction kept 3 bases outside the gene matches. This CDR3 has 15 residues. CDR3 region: CASSLELAGSYEQYF. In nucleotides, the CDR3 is TGTGCCAGCAGCTTAGAGCTAGCGGGGAGCTACGAGCAGTACTTC.

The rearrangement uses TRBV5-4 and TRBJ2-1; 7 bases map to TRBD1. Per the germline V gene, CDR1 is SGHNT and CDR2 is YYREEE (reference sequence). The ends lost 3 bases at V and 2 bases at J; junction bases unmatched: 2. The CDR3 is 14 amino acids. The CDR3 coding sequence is TGTGCCAGCAGCTGGGGACAGCCCTACAATGAGCAGTTCTTC. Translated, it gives CASSWGQPYNEQFF.

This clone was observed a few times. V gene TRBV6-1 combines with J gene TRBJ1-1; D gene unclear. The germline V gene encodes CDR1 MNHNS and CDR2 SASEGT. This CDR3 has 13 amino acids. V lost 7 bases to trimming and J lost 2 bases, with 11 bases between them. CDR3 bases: TGTGCCAGCAACATTTTCCCAAACACTGAAGCTTTCTTT. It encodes CASNIFPNTEAFF.

CDR3 nucleotide sequence: TGTGCCAGCAGTGCCCTGGTAATAGCGGGACAAGAGACCCAGTACTTC. Residues: CASSALVIAGQETQYF. J is TRBJ2-5 and V is TRBV25-1; 8 positions agree with TRBD2. V lost 4 bases to trimming and J lost 2 bases; unmatched junction nucleotides: 9. Looked up from germline, CDR1 is MGHDK and CDR2 is SYGVNS. The CDR3 is 16 amino acids.

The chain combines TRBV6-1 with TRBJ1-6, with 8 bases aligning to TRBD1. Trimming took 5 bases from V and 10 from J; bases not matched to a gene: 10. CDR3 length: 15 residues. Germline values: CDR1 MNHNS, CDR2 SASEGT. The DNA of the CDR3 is TGTGCCAGCAGTATCCTACAGGGGGTGATATCACCCCTCCACTTT. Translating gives CASSILQGVISPLHF.

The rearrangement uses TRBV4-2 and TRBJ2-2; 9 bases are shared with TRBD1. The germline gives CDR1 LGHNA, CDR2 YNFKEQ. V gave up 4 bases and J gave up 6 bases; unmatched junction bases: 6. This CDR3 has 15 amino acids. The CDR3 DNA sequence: TGTGCCAGCAGCCCCCGGGACAGGGCGTCCGGGGAGCTGTTTTTT. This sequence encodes CASSPRDRASGELFF.

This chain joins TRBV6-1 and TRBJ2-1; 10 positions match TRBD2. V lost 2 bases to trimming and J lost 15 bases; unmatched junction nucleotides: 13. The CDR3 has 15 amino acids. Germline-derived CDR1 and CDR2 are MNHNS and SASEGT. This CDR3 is CASSESPSGSTPGFF. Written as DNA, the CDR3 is TGTGCCAGCAGTGAAAGTCCTAGCGGGAGCACACCCGGGTTCTTC.

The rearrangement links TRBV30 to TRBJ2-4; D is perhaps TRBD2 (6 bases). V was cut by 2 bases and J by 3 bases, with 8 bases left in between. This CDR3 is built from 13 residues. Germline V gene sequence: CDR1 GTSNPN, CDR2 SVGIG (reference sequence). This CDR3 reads CAWSQGGKNIQYF. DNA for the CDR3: TGTGCCTGGAGTCAGGGAGGCAAAAACATTCAGTACTTC.

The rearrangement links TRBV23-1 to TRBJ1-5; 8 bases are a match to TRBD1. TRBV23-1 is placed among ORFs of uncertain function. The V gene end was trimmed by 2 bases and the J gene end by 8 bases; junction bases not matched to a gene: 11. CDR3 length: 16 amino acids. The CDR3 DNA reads TGCGCCAGCAGTCAACTTCTTGGTTACAGGGGGGAGCCCCAGCATTTT. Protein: CASSQLLGYRGEPQHF.

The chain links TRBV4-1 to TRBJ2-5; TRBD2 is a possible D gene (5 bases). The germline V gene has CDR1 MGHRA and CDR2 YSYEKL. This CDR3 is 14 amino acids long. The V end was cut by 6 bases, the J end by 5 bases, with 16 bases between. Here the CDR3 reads CASSLLESGETQYF. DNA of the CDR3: TGCGCCAGCAGTCTTTTGGAGAGCGGTGAGACCCAGTACTTC.

CDR3: CASSDRGNYYEQYF. As DNA, the CDR3 is TGTGCCAGCAGTGACCGCGGGAATTATTACGAGCAGTACTTC. The chain is built from TRBV2 and TRBJ2-7; possibly TRBD2 for D (6 bases). CDR1 and CDR2 (germline): SNHLY, FYNNEI. The V and J ends lost 3 bases and 4 bases respectively, with 13 bases between them. The CDR3 length is 14 residues. Based on the CDR3 plus reference TRBV2 and TRBJ2-7, the full variable domain is EPEVTQTPSHQVTQMGQEVILRCVPISNHLYFYWYRQILGQKVEFLVSFYNNEISEKSEIFDDQFSVERPDGSNFTLKIRSTKLEDSAMYFCASSDRGNYYEQYFGPGTRLTVT.

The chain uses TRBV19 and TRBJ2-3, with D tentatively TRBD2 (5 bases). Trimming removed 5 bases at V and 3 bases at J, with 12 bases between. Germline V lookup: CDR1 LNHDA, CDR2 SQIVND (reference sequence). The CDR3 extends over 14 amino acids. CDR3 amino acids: CASSRSGGTDTQYF. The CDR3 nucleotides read TGTGCCAGTAGTCGAAGTGGAGGTACAGATACGCAGTATTTT.